This entry is about one TCR beta chain. This specimen belongs to a study of OX40 agonist ivuxolimab in advanced cancers. In the study overall: Having had anti-PD-1, anti-PD-L1 or anti-CTLA-4 therapy before was allowed, and around 39% had some.

Profiling relied on immunoSEQ multiplex PCR, and the TCRdb table lists in-frame clones only, not all of them. Among more than 50,000 clones listed, about 94% were seen once. V gave up 4 bases and J gave up 0 bases, with 10 bases separating them. This CDR3 comprises 15 residues. Germline V gene sequence: CDR1 MNHEY, CDR2 SVGAGI. The clonotype comes from an adult with an advanced solid tumor such as melanoma, head and neck, liver or kidney cancer. The J gene is TRBJ1-5, the V gene TRBV6-5; D remains ambiguous. The source was CD4+ or CD8+ T cells sorted from blood, collected in a trial of the OX40 agonist ivuxolimab. CDR3 amino acids: CASSWGRNSNQPQHF. DNA for the CDR3: TGTGCCAGCAGTTGGGGTAGGAATAGCAATCAGCCCCAGCATTTT.